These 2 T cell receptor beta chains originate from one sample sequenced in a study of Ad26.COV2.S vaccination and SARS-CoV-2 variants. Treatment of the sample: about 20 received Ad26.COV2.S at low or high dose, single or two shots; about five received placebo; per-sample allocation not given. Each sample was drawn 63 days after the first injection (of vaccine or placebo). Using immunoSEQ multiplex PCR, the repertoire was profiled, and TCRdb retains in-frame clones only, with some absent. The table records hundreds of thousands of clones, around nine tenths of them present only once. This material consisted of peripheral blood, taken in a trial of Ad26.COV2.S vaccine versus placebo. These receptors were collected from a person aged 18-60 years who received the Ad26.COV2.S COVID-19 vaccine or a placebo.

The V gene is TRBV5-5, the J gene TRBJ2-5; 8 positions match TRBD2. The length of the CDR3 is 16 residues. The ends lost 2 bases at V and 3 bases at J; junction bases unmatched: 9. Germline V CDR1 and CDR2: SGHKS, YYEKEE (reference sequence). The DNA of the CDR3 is TGTGCCAGCAGCTTTGATCTAGCGGGTCTTGAAGAGACCCAGTACTTC. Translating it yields CASSFDLAGLEETQYF.

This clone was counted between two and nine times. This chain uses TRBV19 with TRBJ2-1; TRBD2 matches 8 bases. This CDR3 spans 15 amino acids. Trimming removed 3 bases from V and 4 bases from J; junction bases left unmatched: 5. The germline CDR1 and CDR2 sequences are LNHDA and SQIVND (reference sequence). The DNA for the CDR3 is TGTGCCAGTAGTATTACTAGCGGAGAATACAATGAGCAGTTCTTC. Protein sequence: CASSITSGEYNEQFF.